A single sample is the source of the 16 T cell receptor beta chains below, sequenced in a study of cytomegalovirus exposure and HLA in healthy donors. The PCR made use of 60 Vbeta and 13 Jbeta primers. Produced via immunoSEQ multiplex PCR; TCRdb's table is partial and in-frame only. The repertoire holds some 150,000 clones, with roughly four fifths as singletons. Input material: PBMCs. Source of these receptors: a man in his fifties or sixties in good health and CMV-seropositive.

The chain joins TRBV4-1 to TRBJ2-5; the D is unclear. Per germline, CDR1 MGHRA and CDR2 YSYEKL. The CDR3 is made up of 14 amino acids. The germline V and J ends were trimmed by 1 base and 5 bases, with 11 bases remaining between them. DNA for the CDR3: TGCGCCAGCAGCCAAGCGATCAGTGTGGAGACCCAGTACTTC. Amino acid sequence: CASSQAISVETQYF.

This chain joins TRBV13 and TRBJ1-4, with TRBD1 identical over 9 bases. This CDR3 contains 15 residues. The ends lost 5 bases at V and 5 bases at J; junction bases unmatched: 6. The germline CDR1 and CDR2 sequences are PRHDT and FYEKMQ (reference sequence). The CDR3 sequence: CASSIRQGVNEKLFF. The CDR3 DNA is TGTGCCAGCAGCATTAGACAGGGGGTGAATGAAAAACTGTTTTTT. The complete variable domain, with remaining parts taken from reference TRBV13 and TRBJ1-4, reads AAGVIQSPRHLIKEKRETATLKCYPIPRHDTVYWYQQGPGQDPQFLISFYEKMQSDKGSIPDRFSAQQFSDYHSELNMSSLELGDSALYFCASSIRQGVNEKLFFGSGTQLSVL.

This rearrangement joins TRBV20-1 to TRBJ1-1; D not certain. Trimming shortened V by 3 bases and J by 7 bases, and 9 bases separated the two germline ends. The CDR3 has 11 residues. CDR1 and CDR2 from the germline V gene are DFQATT and SNEGSKA (reference sequence). The CDR3 sequence is CSASWEDEAFF. The CDR3 bases are TGCAGTGCTAGCTGGGAGGATGAAGCTTTCTTT.

On this clone itself: Distinct nucleotide sequences in the sample also encode this CDR3. The rearrangement joins TRBV5-1 to TRBJ1-6; the D is unclear. Trimming left V 0 bases short and J 7 bases short, with 5 bases between. CDR3 length: 13 residues. Germline V gives CDR1 SGHRS, CDR2 YFSETQ. For the CDR3, the DNA is TGCGCCAGCAGCTTGGACGGGAATTCACCCCTCCACTTT. This translates into CASSLDGNSPLHF.

This chain links TRBV5-5 with TRBJ2-7, with unresolved D. V shed 2 bases and J shed 3 bases, with 9 bases lying between them. CDR1 and CDR2 (germline): SGHKS, YYEKEE (reference sequence). The CDR3 totals 13 residues. This CDR3 is CASSLTTSYEQYF. Written as DNA, the CDR3 is TGTGCCAGCAGCTTAACTACCAGCTACGAGCAGTACTTC.

J is TRBJ2-2 and V is TRBV29-1; 10 bases fit TRBD2. This CDR3 has 16 residues. V gave up 5 bases and J gave up 1 base; unmatched junction bases: 7. Per germline, CDR1 SQVTM and CDR2 ANQGSEA. CDR3 protein: CSVRSAGGVNTGELFF. DNA for the CDR3: TGCAGCGTTCGGTCAGCGGGAGGGGTGAACACCGGGGAGCTGTTTTTT.

The chain is built from TRBV28 and TRBJ1-2; perhaps TRBD1 as D (6 bases). CDR1 MDHEN and CDR2 SYDVKM come from the germline V gene. This CDR3 is built from 12 residues. Trimming cost V 7 bases and J 4 bases, with 10 bases left between them. The CDR3 DNA is TGTGCCAGCACCGGGGACATCTATGGCTACACCTTC. The encoded protein is CASTGDIYGYTF.

This chain joins TRBV10-3 and TRBJ2-7; 7 bases map to TRBD1. The length of the CDR3 is 14 residues. After removal of 4 bases from V and 3 bases from J, the junction contained 6 bases not matched to a gene. Germline V gene data show CDR1 as ENHRY and CDR2 as SYGVKD. CDR3 in amino acids: CAISALQGLYEQYF. The CDR3 bases are TGTGCCATCAGTGCCCTACAGGGGCTCTACGAGCAGTACTTC.

The chain recombines TRBV7-8 with TRBJ2-1; 9 bases map to TRBD2. The CDR3 length is 15 residues. Per the germline V gene, CDR1 is SGHVS and CDR2 is FQNEAQ. V shed 2 bases, J shed 10 bases, and the junction held 9 bases outside the gene matches. This chain's CDR3 is CASSLRRGGGEEQFF. The CDR3 DNA follows: TGTGCCAGCAGCTTAAGGCGGGGGGGCGGAGAGGAGCAGTTCTTC.

The CDR3 sequence: CASSPGPPPSYEQYF. CDR3 sequence (DNA): TGTGCCAGCTCACCAGGCCCTCCCCCATCCTACGAGCAGTACTTC. V gene TRBV18 combines with J gene TRBJ2-7; D remains unclear. Trimming shortened V by 2 bases and J by 1 base, and 12 bases separated the two germline ends. The CDR3 length is 15 residues. The V gene's germline CDR1 is KGHSH and CDR2 LQKENI.

This chain uses TRBV29-1 with TRBJ2-1; D remains unclear. Germline CDR1 reads SQVTM; CDR2 reads ANQGSEA. This CDR3 is built from 14 residues. The ends were cut back, 1 base at V and 6 bases at J, with 13 bases in the middle. In nucleotides, the CDR3 is TGCAGCGTTGAAGGCCAGGAACTTCGCAATGAGCAGTTCTTC. Amino acid sequence: CSVEGQELRNEQFF.

The V and J genes are TRBV7-9 and TRBJ2-3; possibly TRBD2 for D (5 bases). Germline values: CDR1 SEHNR, CDR2 FQNEAQ (reference sequence). This CDR3 has 15 residues. The V gene lost 6 bases and the J gene lost 2 bases, with 15 bases spanning the gap. In DNA form, the CDR3 reads TGTGCCAGCAGTCATCCCACCGGGATCACAGATACGCAGTATTTT. Translating it yields CASSHPTGITDTQYF.

V and J are TRBV7-9 and TRBJ2-1; possibly TRBD2 for D (5 bases). CDR3 size: 14 residues. With 7 bases removed from V and 3 bases from J, the gap between germline ends came to 13 bases. CDR1 is SEHNR and CDR2 is FQNEAQ in the germline V gene (reference sequence). This CDR3 is CASNQIRDYNEQFF. The CDR3 bases are TGTGCCAGCAACCAAATCCGGGACTACAATGAGCAGTTCTTC.

The J gene is TRBJ2-7, the V gene TRBV6-5; D not resolved. Per the germline V gene, CDR1 is MNHEY and CDR2 is SVGAGI. Trimming cost V 4 bases and J 0 bases, with 7 bases left between them. The length of the CDR3 is 13 residues. The CDR3 sequence: CASSSTISYEQYF. In DNA, the CDR3 is TGTGCCAGCAGTTCTACGATCTCCTACGAGCAGTACTTC.

This rearrangement joins TRBV30 to TRBJ1-4; D ambiguous. This CDR3 region has 13 residues. Germline assignment: CDR1 GTSNPN and CDR2 SVGIG (reference sequence). V lost 5 bases and J 3 bases, leaving 10 bases between the germline ends. The CDR3 loop reads CAWGVRANEKLFF. The CDR3 DNA reads as TGTGCCTGGGGGGTGAGGGCTAATGAAAAACTGTTTTTT.

The chain is built from TRBV18 and TRBJ2-1, with TRBD1 matching 7 bases. V shed 3 bases, J shed 0 bases, and the junction held 8 bases outside the gene matches. The V gene's germline CDR1 is KGHSH and CDR2 LQKENI. The CDR3 loop spans 17 amino acids. CDR3 in amino acids: CASSPFPTGSSYNEQFF. CDR3 DNA: TGTGCCAGCTCACCGTTCCCGACAGGGAGCTCCTACAATGAGCAGTTCTTC.